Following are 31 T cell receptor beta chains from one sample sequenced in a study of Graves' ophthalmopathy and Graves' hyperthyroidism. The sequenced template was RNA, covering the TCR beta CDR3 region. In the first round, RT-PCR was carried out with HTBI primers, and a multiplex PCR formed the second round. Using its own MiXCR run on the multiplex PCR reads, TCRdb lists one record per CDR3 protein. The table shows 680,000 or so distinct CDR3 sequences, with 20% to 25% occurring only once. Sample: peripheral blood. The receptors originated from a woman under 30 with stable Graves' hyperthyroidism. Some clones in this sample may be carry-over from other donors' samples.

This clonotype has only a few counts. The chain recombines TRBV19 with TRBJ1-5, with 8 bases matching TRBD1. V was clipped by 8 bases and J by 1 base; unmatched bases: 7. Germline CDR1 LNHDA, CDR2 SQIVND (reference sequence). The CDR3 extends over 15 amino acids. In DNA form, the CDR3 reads TGTGCCAGTGACAGGGGAATTGGAAGCAATCAGCCCCAGCATTTT. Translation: CASDRGIGSNQPQHF.

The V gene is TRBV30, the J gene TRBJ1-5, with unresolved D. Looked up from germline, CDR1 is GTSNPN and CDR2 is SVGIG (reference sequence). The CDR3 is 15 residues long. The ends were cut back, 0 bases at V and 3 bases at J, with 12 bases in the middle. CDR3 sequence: CAWSVGGQSNQPQHF. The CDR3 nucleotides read TGTGCCTGGAGTGTTGGTGGGCAGTCCAATCAGCCCCAGCATTTT.

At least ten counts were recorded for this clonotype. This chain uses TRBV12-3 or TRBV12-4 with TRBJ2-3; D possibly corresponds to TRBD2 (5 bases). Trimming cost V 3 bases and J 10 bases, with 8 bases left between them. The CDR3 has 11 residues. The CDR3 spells CASSFGVSQYF. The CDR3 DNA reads TGTGCCAGCAGTTTCGGGGTTTCGCAGTATTTT.

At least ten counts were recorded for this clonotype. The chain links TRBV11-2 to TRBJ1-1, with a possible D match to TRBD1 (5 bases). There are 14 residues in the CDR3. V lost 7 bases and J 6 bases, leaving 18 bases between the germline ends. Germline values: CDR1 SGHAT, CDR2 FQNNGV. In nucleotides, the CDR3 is TGTGCCAGCACCTCCGCGGACACAAGAGCTGAAGCTTTCTTT. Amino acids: CASTSADTRAEAFF.

CDR3 nucleotide sequence: TGCAGTGCCGGGACTAGCGGGGTGACAGATACGCAGTATTTT. Its translation is CSAGTSGVTDTQYF. V usage is TRBV20-1 and J usage is TRBJ2-3; TRBD2 matches at 13 bases. The CDR3 sequence is 14 residues long. The J segment lost 3 bases and the V segment lost 6 bases, leaving 3 bases of the junction unmatched. Germline V lookup: CDR1 DFQATT, CDR2 SNEGSKA (reference sequence).

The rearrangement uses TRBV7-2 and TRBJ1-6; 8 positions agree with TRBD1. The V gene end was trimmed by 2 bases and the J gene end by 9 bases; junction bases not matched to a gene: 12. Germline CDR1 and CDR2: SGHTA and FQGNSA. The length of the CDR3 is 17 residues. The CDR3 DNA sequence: TGTGCCAGCAGCTTAACCTCTCCAGGGGGCTCGGTTTCACCCCTCCACTTT. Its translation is CASSLTSPGGSVSPLHF.

CDR3: CASSIWDVASGDSNQPQHF. CDR3 nucleotides: TGTGCCAGTAGTATTTGGGACGTCGCGTCTGGGGATAGCAATCAGCCCCAGCATTTT. This chain uses TRBV19 with TRBJ1-5, with D possibly being TRBD1 (5 bases). Germline assignment: CDR1 LNHDA and CDR2 SQIVND (reference sequence). The CDR3 runs to 19 residues. With 3 bases removed from V and 0 bases from J, the gap between germline ends came to 21 bases.

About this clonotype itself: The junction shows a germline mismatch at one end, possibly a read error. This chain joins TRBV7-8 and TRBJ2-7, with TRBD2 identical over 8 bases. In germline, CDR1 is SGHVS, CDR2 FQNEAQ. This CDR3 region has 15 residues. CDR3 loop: CASSQVGTRSREQYF. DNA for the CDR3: TGCGCCAGCAGCCAAGTTGGGACTAGGTCTCGCGAGCAGTACTTC.

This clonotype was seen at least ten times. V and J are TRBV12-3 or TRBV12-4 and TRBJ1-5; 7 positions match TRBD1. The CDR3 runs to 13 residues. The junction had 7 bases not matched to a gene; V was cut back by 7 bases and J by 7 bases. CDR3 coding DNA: TGTGCCAGCACCGGGACAGCCGAACAGCCCCAGCATTTT. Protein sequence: CASTGTAEQPQHF.

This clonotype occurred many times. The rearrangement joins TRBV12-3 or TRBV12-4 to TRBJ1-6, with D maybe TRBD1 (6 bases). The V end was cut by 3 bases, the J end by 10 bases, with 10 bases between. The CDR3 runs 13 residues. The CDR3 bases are TGTGCCAGCAGTTTGCGGCAGGGGTCACCCCTCCACTTT. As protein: CASSLRQGSPLHF.

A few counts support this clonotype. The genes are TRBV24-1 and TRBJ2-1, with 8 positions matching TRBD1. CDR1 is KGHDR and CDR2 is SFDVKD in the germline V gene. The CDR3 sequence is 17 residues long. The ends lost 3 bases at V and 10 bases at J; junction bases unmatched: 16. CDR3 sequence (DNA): TGTGCCACCAGTGATCCGATCGCCGGGACAGGATTGGGAGAGCAGTTCTTC. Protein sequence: CATSDPIAGTGLGEQFF.

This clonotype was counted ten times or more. CDR3 protein: CASRRPGQPNSPLHF. The CDR3 DNA reads as TGTGCCAGCAGGCGCCCGGGACAGCCAAATTCACCCCTCCACTTT. This chain uses TRBV2 with TRBJ1-6; 7 positions agree with TRBD1. CDR3 length: 15 residues. V shed 6 bases and J 7 bases; nucleotides not matched to a gene: 9. Germline V CDR1 and CDR2: SNHLY, FYNNEI.

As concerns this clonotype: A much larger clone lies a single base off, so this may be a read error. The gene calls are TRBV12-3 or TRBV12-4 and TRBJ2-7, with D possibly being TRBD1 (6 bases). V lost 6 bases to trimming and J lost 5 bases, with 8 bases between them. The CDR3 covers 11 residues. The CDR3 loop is CASRRGNEQYF. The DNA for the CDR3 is TGTGCCAGCAGAAGGGGGAACGAGCAGTACTTC.

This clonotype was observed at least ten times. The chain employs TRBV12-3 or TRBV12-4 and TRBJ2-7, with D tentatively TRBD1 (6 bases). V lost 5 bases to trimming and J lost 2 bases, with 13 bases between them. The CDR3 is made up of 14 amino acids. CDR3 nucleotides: TGTGCCAGCAGTACCCACAGGGTTCCCTACGAGCAGTACTTC. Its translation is CASSTHRVPYEQYF.

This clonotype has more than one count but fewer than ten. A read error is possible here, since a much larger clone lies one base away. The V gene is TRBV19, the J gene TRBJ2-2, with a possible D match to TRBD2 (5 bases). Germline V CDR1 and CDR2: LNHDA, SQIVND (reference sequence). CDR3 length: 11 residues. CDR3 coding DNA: TGTGCCAGTAAAAGGGCCGGGGAGCTGTTGTTT. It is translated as CASKRAGELLF.

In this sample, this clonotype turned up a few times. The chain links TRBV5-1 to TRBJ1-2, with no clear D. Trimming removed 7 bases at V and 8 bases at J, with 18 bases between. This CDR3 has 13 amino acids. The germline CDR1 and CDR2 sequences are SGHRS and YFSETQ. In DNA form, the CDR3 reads TGCGCCAGCCGGAGGAAAGAAACGGGGGGCTACACCTTC. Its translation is CASRRKETGGYTF.

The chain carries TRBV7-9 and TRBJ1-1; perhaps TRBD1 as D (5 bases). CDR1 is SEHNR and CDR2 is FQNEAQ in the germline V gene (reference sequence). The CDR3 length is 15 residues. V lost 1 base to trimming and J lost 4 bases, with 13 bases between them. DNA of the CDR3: TGTGCCAGCAGCTTAGTGAGGGGTATCGGCACTGAAGCTTTCTTT. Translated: CASSLVRGIGTEAFF.

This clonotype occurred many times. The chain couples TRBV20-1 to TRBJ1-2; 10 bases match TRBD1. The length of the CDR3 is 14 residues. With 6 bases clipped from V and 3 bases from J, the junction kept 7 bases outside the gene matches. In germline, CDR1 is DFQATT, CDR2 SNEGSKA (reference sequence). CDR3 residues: CSAPHGQGDYGYTF. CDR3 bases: TGCAGTGCCCCTCACGGACAGGGGGACTATGGCTACACCTTC.

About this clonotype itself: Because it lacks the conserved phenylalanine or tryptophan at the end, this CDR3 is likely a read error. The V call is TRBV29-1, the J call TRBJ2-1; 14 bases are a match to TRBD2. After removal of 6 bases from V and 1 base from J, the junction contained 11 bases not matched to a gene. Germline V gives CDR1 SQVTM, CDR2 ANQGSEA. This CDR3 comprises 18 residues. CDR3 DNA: TGCAGCGTCGTGACTAGCGGGAGGGCCCCCGGGTCCTACAATGAGCAGTTCGTC. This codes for CSVVTSGRAPGSYNEQFV.

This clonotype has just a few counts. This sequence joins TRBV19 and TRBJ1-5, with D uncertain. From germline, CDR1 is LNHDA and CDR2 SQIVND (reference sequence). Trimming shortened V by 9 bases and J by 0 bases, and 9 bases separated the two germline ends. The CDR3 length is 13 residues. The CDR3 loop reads CASQDFSNQPQHF. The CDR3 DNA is TGTGCCAGCCAGGACTTTAGCAATCAGCCCCAGCATTTT.

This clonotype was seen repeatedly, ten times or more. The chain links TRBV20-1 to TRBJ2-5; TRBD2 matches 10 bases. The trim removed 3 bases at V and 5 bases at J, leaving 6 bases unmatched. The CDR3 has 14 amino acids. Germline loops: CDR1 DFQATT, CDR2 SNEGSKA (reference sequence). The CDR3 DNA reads TGCAGTGCTAGGGCCCAGCGGGGGGGGGAGACCCAGTACTTC. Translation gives CSARAQRGGETQYF.

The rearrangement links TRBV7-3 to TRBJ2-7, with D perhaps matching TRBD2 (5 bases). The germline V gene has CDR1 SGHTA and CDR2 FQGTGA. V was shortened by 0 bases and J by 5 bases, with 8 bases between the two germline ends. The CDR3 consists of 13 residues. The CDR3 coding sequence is TGTGCCAGCAGCTTAACCCCACTAGACGAGCAGTACTTC. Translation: CASSLTPLDEQYF.

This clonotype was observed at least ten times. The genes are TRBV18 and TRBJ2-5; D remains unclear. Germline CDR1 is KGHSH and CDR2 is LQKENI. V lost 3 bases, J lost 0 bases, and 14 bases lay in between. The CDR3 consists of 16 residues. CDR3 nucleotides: TGTGCCAGCTCACCGTGGATCGCCAGGAACCAAGAGACCCAGTACTTC. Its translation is CASSPWIARNQETQYF.

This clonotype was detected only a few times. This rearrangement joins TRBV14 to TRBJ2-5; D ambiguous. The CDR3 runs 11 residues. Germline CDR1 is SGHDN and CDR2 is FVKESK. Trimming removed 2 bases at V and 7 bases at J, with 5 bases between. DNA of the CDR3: TGTGCCAGCAGCCAATACGCGACCCAGTACTTC. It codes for CASSQYATQYF.

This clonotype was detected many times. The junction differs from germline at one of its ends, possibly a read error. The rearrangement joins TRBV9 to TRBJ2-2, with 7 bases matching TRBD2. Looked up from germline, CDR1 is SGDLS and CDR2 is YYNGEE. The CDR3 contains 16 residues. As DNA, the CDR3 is TGTGCCAGCAGCGTAGACGCCGGGAGGAACCCCGGGGAGCTGTTTTTT. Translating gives CASSVDAGRNPGELFF.

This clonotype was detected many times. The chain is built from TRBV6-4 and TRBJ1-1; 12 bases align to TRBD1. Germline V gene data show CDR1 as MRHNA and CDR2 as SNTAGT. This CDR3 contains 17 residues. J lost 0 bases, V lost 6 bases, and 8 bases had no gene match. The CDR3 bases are TGTGCCAGCAGCCCCGGGACAGGGGGCGTTTTGAACACTGAAGCTTTCTTT. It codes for CASSPGTGGVLNTEAFF.

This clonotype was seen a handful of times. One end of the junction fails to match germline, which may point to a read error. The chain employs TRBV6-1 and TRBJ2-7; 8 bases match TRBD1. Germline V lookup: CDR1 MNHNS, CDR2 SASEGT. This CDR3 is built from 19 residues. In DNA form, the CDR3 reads TGTGCCAGTAGTGAATTCGAAGATGTGGTGGAGACAGGGGCCTACGAGCAGTGCTTC. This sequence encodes CASSEFEDVVETGAYEQCF.

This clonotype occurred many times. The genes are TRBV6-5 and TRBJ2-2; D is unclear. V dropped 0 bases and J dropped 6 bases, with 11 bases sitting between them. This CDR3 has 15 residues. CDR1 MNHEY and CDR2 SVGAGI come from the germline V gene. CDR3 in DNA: TGTGCCAGCAGTTACTCGCCATCATATTCCGGGGAGCTGTTTTTT. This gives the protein CASSYSPSYSGELFF.

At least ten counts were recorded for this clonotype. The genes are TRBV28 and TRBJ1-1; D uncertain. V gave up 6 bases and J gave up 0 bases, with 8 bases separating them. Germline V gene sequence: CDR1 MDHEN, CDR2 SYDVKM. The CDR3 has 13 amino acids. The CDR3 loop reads CASRSPMNTEAFF. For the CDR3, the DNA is TGTGCCAGCAGGAGCCCTATGAACACTGAAGCTTTCTTT.

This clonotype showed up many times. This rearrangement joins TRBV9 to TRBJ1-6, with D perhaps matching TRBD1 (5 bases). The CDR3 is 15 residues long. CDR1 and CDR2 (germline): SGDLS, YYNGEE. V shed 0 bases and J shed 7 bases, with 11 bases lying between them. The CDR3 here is CASSVEGPWNSPLHF. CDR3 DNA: TGTGCCAGCAGCGTAGAGGGACCGTGGAATTCACCCCTCCACTTT.

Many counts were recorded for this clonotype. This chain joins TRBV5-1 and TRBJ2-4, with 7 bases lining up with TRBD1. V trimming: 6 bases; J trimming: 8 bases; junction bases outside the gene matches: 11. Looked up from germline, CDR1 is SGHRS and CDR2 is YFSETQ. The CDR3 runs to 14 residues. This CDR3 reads CASTTAGGWDIQYF. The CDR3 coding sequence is TGCGCCAGCACTACGGCAGGGGGATGGGACATTCAGTACTTC.